Below, 5 T cell receptor beta chains from the same sample are listed, as sequenced in a study of Graves' ophthalmopathy and Graves' hyperthyroidism. CDR3 regions of TCR beta were amplified from RNA transcripts. The library came from an HTBI-primed first-round RT-PCR and a second-round multiplex PCR. One entry per CDR3 protein results from TCRdb running MiXCR on the multiplex PCR reads. The sample has around 470,000 distinct CDR3 sequences, over 13% seen once. Material for sequencing was blood. These receptors all stem from a woman in her 30s with Graves' ophthalmopathy.

This clonotype came up many times. The chain recombines TRBV20-1 with TRBJ1-1; D is ambiguous. This CDR3 contains 11 residues. Germline CDR1 DFQATT, CDR2 SNEGSKA (reference sequence). Trimming removed 5 bases from V and 8 bases from J, with 12 bases in between. In nucleotides, the CDR3 is TGCAGTGCTGCCGGACGGCAAGAAGCTTTCTTT. Protein: CSAAGRQEAFF.

This clonotype was recorded at least ten times. The CDR3 loop reads CASRDRGGGGYTF. DNA for the CDR3: TGTGCCAGCAGGGACAGGGGGGGCGGTGGCTACACCTTC. The chain recombines TRBV12-3 or TRBV12-4 with TRBJ1-2, with 10 bases matching TRBD1. After removal of 6 bases from V and 7 bases from J, the junction contained 5 bases not matched to a gene. The CDR3 is 13 residues long.

The table lists this clonotype with a few counts. J is TRBJ2-2 and V is TRBV5-1; D possibly uses TRBD1 or TRBD2 (6 bases each). Trimming stripped 2 bases from V and 2 bases from J, with 16 bases between. This CDR3 has 17 amino acids. Germline CDR1 and CDR2: SGHRS and YFSETQ. In nucleotides, the CDR3 is TGCGCCAGCAGCTTTCAAGGGGGTAGCGGTAACACCGGGGAGCTGTTTTTT. Translation gives CASSFQGGSGNTGELFF.

There are many counts of this clonotype. The genes are TRBV6-1 and TRBJ1-1; D unclear. The CDR3 loop spans 13 amino acids. The ends were cut back, 3 bases at V and 0 bases at J, with 5 bases in the middle. Per germline, CDR1 MNHNS and CDR2 SASEGT. CDR3 amino acids: CASSEDLNTEAFF. The CDR3 DNA reads as TGTGCCAGCAGTGAGGATTTGAACACTGAAGCTTTCTTT.

This clonotype appeared a few times. The chain uses TRBV27 and TRBJ1-2; unclear D gene. CDR1 and CDR2 (germline): MNHEY, SMNVEV (reference sequence). The CDR3 covers 15 residues. The V gene lost 3 bases and the J gene lost 5 bases, with 16 bases spanning the gap. DNA for the CDR3: TGTGCCAGCAGTTTGCGAGATCCCGGATATTATGGCTACACCTTC. Encoded protein: CASSLRDPGYYGYTF.